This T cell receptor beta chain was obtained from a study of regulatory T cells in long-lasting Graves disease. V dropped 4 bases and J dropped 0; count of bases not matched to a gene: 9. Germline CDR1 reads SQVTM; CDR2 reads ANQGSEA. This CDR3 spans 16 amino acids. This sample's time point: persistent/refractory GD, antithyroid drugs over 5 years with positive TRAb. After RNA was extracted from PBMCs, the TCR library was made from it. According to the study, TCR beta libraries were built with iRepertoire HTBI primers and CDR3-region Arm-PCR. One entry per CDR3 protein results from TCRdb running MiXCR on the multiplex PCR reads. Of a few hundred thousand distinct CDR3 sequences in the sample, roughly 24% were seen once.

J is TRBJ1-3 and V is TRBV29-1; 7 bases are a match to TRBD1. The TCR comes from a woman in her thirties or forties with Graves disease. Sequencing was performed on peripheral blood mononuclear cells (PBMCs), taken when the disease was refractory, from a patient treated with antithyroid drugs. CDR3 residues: CSVAQTDRSSGNTIYF. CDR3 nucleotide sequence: TGCAGCGTTGCACAAACGGACAGGTCCTCTGGAAACACCATATATTTT. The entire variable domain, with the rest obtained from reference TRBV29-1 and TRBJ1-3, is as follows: SAVISQKPSRDICQRGTSLTIQCQVDSQVTMMFWYRQQPGQSLTLIATANQGSEATYESGFVIDKFPISRPNLTFSTLTVSNMSPEDSSIYLCSVAQTDRSSGNTIYFGEGSWLTVV.